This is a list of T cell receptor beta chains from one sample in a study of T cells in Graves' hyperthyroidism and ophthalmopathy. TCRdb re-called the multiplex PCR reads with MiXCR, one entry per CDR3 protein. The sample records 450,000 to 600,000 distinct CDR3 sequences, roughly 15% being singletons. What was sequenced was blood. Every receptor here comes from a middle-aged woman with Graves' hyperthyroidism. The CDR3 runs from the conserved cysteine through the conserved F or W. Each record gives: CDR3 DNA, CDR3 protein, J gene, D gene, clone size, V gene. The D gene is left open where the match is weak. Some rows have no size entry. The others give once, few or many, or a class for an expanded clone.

CDR3 DNA: TGTGCCAGCAGTTTTAACAGCGGCAATCAGCCCCAGCATTTT
CDR3 protein: CASSFNSGNQPQHF
J gene: TRBJ1-5
D gene: .
clone size: many
V gene: TRBV12-3/TRBV12-4

CDR3 DNA: TGTGCCAGTAGTTCATCGGGACAGGACATCTACGAGCAGTACTTC
CDR3 protein: CASSSSGQDIYEQYF
J gene: TRBJ2-7
D gene: TRBD1
clone size: .
V gene: TRBV19

CDR3 DNA: TGTGCCAGCTGTAGACAGGTTATCAATGAGCAGTTCTTC
CDR3 protein: CASCRQVINEQFF
J gene: TRBJ2-1
D gene: .
clone size: many
V gene: TRBV2

CDR3 DNA: TGTGCCTGGAGTGTACTCGGCAGGGAAACTGAAGCTTTCTTT
CDR3 protein: CAWSVLGRETEAFF
J gene: TRBJ1-1
D gene: .
clone size: many
V gene: TRBV30

CDR3 DNA: TGTGCCAGCAGTGTGGACAGGGGACAGCCCCAGCATTTT
CDR3 protein: CASSVDRGQPQHF
J gene: TRBJ1-5
D gene: TRBD1
clone size: many
V gene: TRBV2

CDR3 DNA: TGTGCCACCAGTGATCTATTAGCGGGAGAGCGGGAGACCCAGTACTTC
CDR3 protein: CATSDLLAGERETQYF
J gene: TRBJ2-5
D gene: TRBD2
clone size: many
V gene: TRBV24-1

CDR3 DNA: TGTGCCAGCAGCGTAGGCGGGACCGAAGGTGAGCAGTTCTTC
CDR3 protein: CASSVGGTEGEQFF
J gene: TRBJ2-1
D gene: .
clone size: many
V gene: TRBV9

CDR3 DNA: TGTGCCAGCAGTTTCCCACCCGGGACTAGCGGGAGGGGTTTAGTGGGTGAGCAGTTCTTC
CDR3 protein: CASSFPPGTSGRGLVGEQFF
J gene: TRBJ2-1
D gene: TRBD2
clone size: many
V gene: TRBV12-3/TRBV12-4

CDR3 DNA: TGCAGCGTTAGGGCGACAGCGCGGGGCGACGAGCAGTACTTC
CDR3 protein: CSVRATARGDEQYF
J gene: TRBJ2-7
D gene: .
clone size: many
V gene: TRBV29-1

CDR3 DNA: TGTGCCAGCAGTTTATCTGCCTATGGCTACACCTTC
CDR3 protein: CASSLSAYGYTF
J gene: TRBJ1-2
D gene: .
clone size: many
V gene: TRBV28

CDR3 DNA: TGCGCCAGCAGGACCGGGACTAGCAGGGAAGAGACCCAGTACTTC
CDR3 protein: CASRTGTSREETQYF
J gene: TRBJ2-5
D gene: TRBD2
clone size: few
V gene: TRBV5-1

CDR3 DNA: TGTGCCAGCAGTCCAGGGGGGCTCTTAGAGACCCAGTACTTC
CDR3 protein: CASSPGGLLETQYF
J gene: TRBJ2-5
D gene: .
clone size: many
V gene: TRBV28

CDR3 DNA: TGTGCCAGCAGCTCCGGGACAGGGGGCAAATTTGGCAATGAGCAGTTCTTC
CDR3 protein: CASSSGTGGKFGNEQFF
J gene: TRBJ2-1
D gene: TRBD1
clone size: many
V gene: TRBV12-3/TRBV12-4

CDR3 DNA: TGTGCCAGCAGTCCCTCCCGACAGGGGTGGTACGAGCAGTACTTC
CDR3 protein: CASSPSRQGWYEQYF
J gene: TRBJ2-7
D gene: TRBD1
clone size: many
V gene: TRBV12-3/TRBV12-4

CDR3 DNA: TGTGCCAGCAGTTCCCGGGAGGGTGGAGCCGAGCAGTACTTC
CDR3 protein: CASSSREGGAEQYF
J gene: TRBJ2-7
D gene: TRBD2
clone size: once
V gene: TRBV6-2/TRBV6-3

CDR3 DNA: TGTGCCAGCAGCTTAGGGGCCAGGGGGCATGAGCAGTACTTC
CDR3 protein: CASSLGARGHEQYF
J gene: TRBJ2-7
D gene: TRBD1
clone size: many
V gene: TRBV11-2

CDR3 DNA: TGTGCCAGCAGTCCAGACCCCACCTTCTACGAGCAGTACTTC
CDR3 protein: CASSPDPTFYEQYF
J gene: TRBJ2-7
D gene: .
clone size: many
V gene: TRBV6-1

CDR3 DNA: TGCAGTGCTAGAGAGGTCCATCAGTACTTC
CDR3 protein: CSAREVHQYF
J gene: TRBJ2-5
D gene: .
clone size: many
V gene: TRBV20-1

CDR3 DNA: TGTGCCAGCAGTACAGGGGTGGTGAACACTGAAGCTTTCTTT
CDR3 protein: CASSTGVVNTEAFF
J gene: TRBJ1-1
D gene: TRBD1
clone size: many
V gene: TRBV28

CDR3 DNA: TGTGCCAGCAGACGGACTAGCGGGATCTACGAGCAGTACTTC
CDR3 protein: CASRRTSGIYEQYF
J gene: TRBJ2-7
D gene: TRBD2
clone size: many
V gene: TRBV27

CDR3 DNA: TGTGCCAGCTCACCAAGGGAGAGCAATCAGCCCCAGCATTTT
CDR3 protein: CASSPRESNQPQHF
J gene: TRBJ1-5
D gene: .
clone size: .
V gene: TRBV18

CDR3 DNA: TGCAGCGTCGAGACTAGTGCGGGAAACATTCAGTACTTC
CDR3 protein: CSVETSAGNIQYF
J gene: TRBJ2-4
D gene: .
clone size: many
V gene: TRBV29-1

CDR3 DNA: TGTGCCTGGAGGGGGGGACTAGCGGGCAGCTCCTACAATGAGCAGTTCTTC
CDR3 protein: CAWRGGLAGSSYNEQFF
J gene: TRBJ2-1
D gene: TRBD2
clone size: many
V gene: TRBV30

CDR3 DNA: TGTGCCAGCAGTGCGACTAGTCTCTTCTACAATGAGCAGTTCTTC
CDR3 protein: CASSATSLFYNEQFF
J gene: TRBJ2-1
D gene: .
clone size: few
V gene: TRBV25-1

CDR3 DNA: TGCGCCAGCACTCCCTTTGGGGCCAACGTCCTGACTTTC
CDR3 protein: CASTPFGANVLTF
J gene: TRBJ2-6
D gene: .
clone size: many
V gene: TRBV5-1

CDR3 DNA: TGCGCCAGCAGCCAAGGTGCTCTAGCGGGAGCTGGCGAGCAGTACTTC
CDR3 protein: CASSQGALAGAGEQYF
J gene: TRBJ2-7
D gene: TRBD2
clone size: few
V gene: TRBV4-1

CDR3 DNA: TGTGCCAGCTCACAGGGACAGGGCCACGAGCAGTACTTC
CDR3 protein: CASSQGQGHEQYF
J gene: TRBJ2-7
D gene: TRBD1
clone size: .
V gene: TRBV18

CDR3 DNA: TGTGCCAGCAGCCAGTCACTAGTCAACCAGTTCTTC
CDR3 protein: CASSQSLVNQFF
J gene: TRBJ2-1
D gene: .
clone size: many
V gene: TRBV3-1

CDR3 DNA: TGTGCCAGTAGTATGGAGTGGGAGCTGTTTTTT
CDR3 protein: CASSMEWELFF
J gene: TRBJ2-2
D gene: .
clone size: .
V gene: TRBV19

CDR3 DNA: TGTGCCAGCAGTAGCACCCGACTAGCGGTTTCCTACAATGAGCAGTTCTTC
CDR3 protein: CASSSTRLAVSYNEQFF
J gene: TRBJ2-1
D gene: TRBD2
clone size: many
V gene: TRBV6-1

CDR3 DNA: TGTGCTAGTGGTGCGGGACAGGGGTTGGAGACCCAGTACTTC
CDR3 protein: CASGAGQGLETQYF
J gene: TRBJ2-5
D gene: TRBD1
clone size: few
V gene: TRBV12-5

CDR3 DNA: TGTGCCAGCAGTCAGACAGGGCCCCAAGAGACCCAGTACTTC
CDR3 protein: CASSQTGPQETQYF
J gene: TRBJ2-5
D gene: TRBD1
clone size: many
V gene: TRBV12-3/TRBV12-4

CDR3 DNA: TGTGCCAGCAATGGCAGGCAACTCAATCAGCCCCAGCATTTT
CDR3 protein: CASNGRQLNQPQHF
J gene: TRBJ1-5
D gene: .
clone size: many
V gene: TRBV6-1

CDR3 DNA: TGCAGTGCGTCGGAACCGGGACAGGGAAGAGGCACAGATACGCAGTATTTT
CDR3 protein: CSASEPGQGRGTDTQYF
J gene: TRBJ2-3
D gene: TRBD1
clone size: many
V gene: TRBV20-1

CDR3 DNA: TGCAGTGGGAAGCGGCGTACCGAGCAGTTCTTC
CDR3 protein: CSGKRRTEQFF
J gene: TRBJ2-1
D gene: .
clone size: .
V gene: TRBV20-1

CDR3 DNA: TGTGCCGCGACCGGGACTAGCGGGATCCGGAATGAGCAGTTCTTC
CDR3 protein: CAATGTSGIRNEQFF
J gene: TRBJ2-1
D gene: TRBD2
clone size: .
V gene: TRBV10-3

CDR3 DNA: TGCAGCGTTGCGAGACAGGTGACTGGAGAGCAGTTCTTC
CDR3 protein: CSVARQVTGEQFF
J gene: TRBJ2-1
D gene: .
clone size: .
V gene: TRBV29-1

CDR3 DNA: TGTGCCAGAACTCAGACAGGGAAGGTTTTTGGTCAGCCCCAGCATTTT
CDR3 protein: CARTQTGKVFGQPQHF
J gene: TRBJ1-5
D gene: TRBD1
clone size: many
V gene: TRBV11-3

CDR3 DNA: TGTGCCAGCAGCCAATCGCTAATCAGTCAGCCCCAGCATTTT
CDR3 protein: CASSQSLISQPQHF
J gene: TRBJ1-5
D gene: .
clone size: .
V gene: TRBV3-1

CDR3 DNA: TGCAGTGCTAGAGAAGGCGTGGGGGCGTGGGGCTACACCTTC
CDR3 protein: CSAREGVGAWGYTF
J gene: TRBJ1-2
D gene: .
clone size: .
V gene: TRBV20-1

CDR3 DNA: TGTGCCGGCCAGACAGCACCTTCCTCTGGGGCCAACGTCCTGACTTTC
CDR3 protein: CAGQTAPSSGANVLTF
J gene: TRBJ2-6
D gene: .
clone size: .
V gene: TRBV6-2/TRBV6-3

CDR3 DNA: TGTGCCAGCAGTTTCGGGACACAGGTTGACCTAGCCAAAAACATTCAGTACTTC
CDR3 protein: CASSFGTQVDLAKNIQYF
J gene: TRBJ2-4
D gene: .
clone size: many
V gene: TRBV28